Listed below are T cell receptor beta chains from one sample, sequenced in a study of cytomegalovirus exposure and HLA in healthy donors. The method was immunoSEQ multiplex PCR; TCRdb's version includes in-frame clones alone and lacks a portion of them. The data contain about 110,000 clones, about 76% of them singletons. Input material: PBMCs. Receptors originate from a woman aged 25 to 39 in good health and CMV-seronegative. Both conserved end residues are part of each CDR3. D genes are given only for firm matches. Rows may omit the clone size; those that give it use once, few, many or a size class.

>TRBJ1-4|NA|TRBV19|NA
CASSILGATNEKLFF
TGTGCCAGTAGTATCTTAGGGGCAACTAATGAAAAACTGTTTTTT
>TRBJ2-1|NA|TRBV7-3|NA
CASSLLLASEQFF
TGTGCCAGCAGCTTATTGCTAGCGAGTGAGCAGTTCTTC
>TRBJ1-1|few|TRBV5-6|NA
CASSPSGGTEAFF
TGTGCCAGCAGCCCGAGCGGGGGTACTGAAGCTTTCTTT
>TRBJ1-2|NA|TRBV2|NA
CASSEGAPEGYTF
TGTGCCAGCAGTGAAGGGGCTCCCGAGGGCTACACCTTC
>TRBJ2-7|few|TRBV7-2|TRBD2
CASSLEAGVGYEQYF
TGTGCCAGCAGCTTAGAAGCGGGAGTAGGGTACGAGCAGTACTTC
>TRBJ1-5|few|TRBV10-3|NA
CAIGPDQPQHF
TGTGCCATCGGGCCGGATCAGCCCCAGCATTTT
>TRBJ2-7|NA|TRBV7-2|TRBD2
CASSFILAGNYEQYF
TGTGCCAGCAGCTTCATACTAGCGGGAAACTACGAGCAGTACTTC
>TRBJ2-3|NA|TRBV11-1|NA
CASSLSGFTDTQYF
TGTGCCAGCAGCTTATCAGGATTCACAGATACGCAGTATTTT
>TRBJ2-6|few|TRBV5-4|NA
CASSIDSSGANVLTF
TGTGCCAGCAGCATCGACAGCTCTGGGGCCAACGTCCTGACTTTC
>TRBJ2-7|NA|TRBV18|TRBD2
CASSPTSGAYEQYF
TGTGCCAGCTCACCGACTAGCGGAGCCTACGAGCAGTACTTC
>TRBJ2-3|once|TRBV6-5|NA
CASSYQGNGPDTQYF
TGTGCCAGCAGTTACCAGGGGAACGGGCCAGATACGCAGTATTTT
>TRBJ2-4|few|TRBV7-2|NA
CASSLPRRGEAKNIQYF
TGTGCCAGCAGCCTCCCCCGCAGGGGGGAGGCCAAAAACATTCAGTACTTC
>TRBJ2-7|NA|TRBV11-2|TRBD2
CASSRTSGRFGGGGQYF
TGTGCCAGCAGCCGTACTAGCGGGAGGTTCGGCGGCGGTGGGCAGTACTTC
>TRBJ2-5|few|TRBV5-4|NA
CASSSKRDQETQYF
TGTGCCAGCAGCTCGAAACGGGACCAAGAGACCCAGTACTTC
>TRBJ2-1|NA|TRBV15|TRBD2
CATSGRYRTSGSNEQFF
TGTGCCACCAGCGGCCGATACCGGACTAGCGGGAGCAATGAGCAGTTCTTC
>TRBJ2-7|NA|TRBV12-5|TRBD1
CASGLSPDRGQYF
TGTGCTAGTGGTTTGTCCCCGGACAGGGGGCAGTACTTC
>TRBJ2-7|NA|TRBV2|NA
CASTRGPEQYF
TGTGCCAGCACAAGAGGGCCCGAGCAGTACTTC
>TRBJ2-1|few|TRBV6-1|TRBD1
CASSHGTANNEQFF
TGTGCCAGCAGCCACGGGACAGCTAACAATGAGCAGTTCTTC
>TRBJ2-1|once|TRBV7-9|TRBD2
CASSLVASGSGDEQFF
TGTGCCAGCAGCTTAGTGGCTAGCGGGAGTGGGGATGAGCAGTTCTTC
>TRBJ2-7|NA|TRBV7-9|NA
CASSETNYEEQYF
TGTGCCAGCAGCGAGACTAACTACGAAGAGCAGTACTTC
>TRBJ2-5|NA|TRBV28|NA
CASSPRSLAPEQETQYF
TGTGCCAGCAGTCCGCGATCTCTAGCGCCAGAACAAGAGACCCAGTACTTC
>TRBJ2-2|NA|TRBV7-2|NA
CASSFTGPGELFF
TGTGCCAGCAGCTTTACAGGGCCCGGGGAGCTGTTTTTT
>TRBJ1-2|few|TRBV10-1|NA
CASKDRPEDYGYTF
TGCGCCAGCAAGGACAGACCTGAGGACTATGGCTACACCTTC
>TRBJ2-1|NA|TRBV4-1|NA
CASSQVSEQFF
TGCGCCAGCAGCCAAGTCAGTGAGCAGTTCTTC
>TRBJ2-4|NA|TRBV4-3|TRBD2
CASSRQSVGGVAKNIQYF
TGCGCCAGCAGCCGCCAATCCGTGGGGGGGGTAGCCAAAAACATTCAGTACTTC
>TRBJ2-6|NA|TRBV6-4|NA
CASSDTVSAGANVLTF
TGTGCCAGCAGTGACACGGTGTCCGCTGGGGCCAACGTCCTGACTTTC
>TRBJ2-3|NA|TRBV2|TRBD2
CASSGGGTDTQYF
TGTGCCAGCAGTGGCGGGGGAACAGATACGCAGTATTTT
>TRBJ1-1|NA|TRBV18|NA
CASSPAGTEAFF
TGTGCCAGCTCACCTGCGGGTACTGAAGCTTTCTTT
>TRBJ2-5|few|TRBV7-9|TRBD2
CASSPLTASGTRETQYF
TGTGCCAGCAGCCCCCTTACGGCTAGCGGGACTCGGGAGACCCAGTACTTC
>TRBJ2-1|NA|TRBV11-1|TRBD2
CASSLTSGYSHEQFF
TGTGCCAGCAGCTTAACTAGCGGGTACTCCCATGAGCAGTTCTTC
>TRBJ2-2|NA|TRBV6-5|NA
CASSYSRVTVGELFF
TGTGCCAGCAGTTACTCGAGGGTAACGGTCGGGGAGCTGTTTTTT
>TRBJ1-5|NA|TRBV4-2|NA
CASRGSGDNQPQHF
TGTGCCAGCAGGGGGTCGGGGGATAATCAGCCCCAGCATTTT
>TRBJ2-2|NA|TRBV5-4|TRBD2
CASSLSGSSTGELFF
TGTGCCAGCAGCTTAAGCGGGAGTAGCACCGGGGAGCTGTTTTTT
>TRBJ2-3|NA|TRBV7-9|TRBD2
CASSFPKTSGGGKDTQYF
TGTGCCAGCAGCTTTCCCAAGACTAGCGGAGGGGGGAAAGATACGCAGTATTTT
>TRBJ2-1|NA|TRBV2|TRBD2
CASSREREHEQFF
TGTGCCAGCAGTCGAGAGCGGGAGCACGAGCAGTTCTTC
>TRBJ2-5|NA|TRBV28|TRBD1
CATGTVKETQYF
TGTGCCACGGGGACAGTTAAAGAGACCCAGTACTTC
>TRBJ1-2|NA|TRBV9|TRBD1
CASSVGDREPANYGYTF
TGTGCCAGCAGCGTAGGTGACAGGGAACCCGCTAACTATGGCTACACCTTC
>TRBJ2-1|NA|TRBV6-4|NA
CASSDGRRPYNEQFF
TGTGCCAGCAGTGACGGGCGCCGCCCCTACAATGAGCAGTTCTTC
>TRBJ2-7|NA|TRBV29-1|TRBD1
CSVAETGGAEQYF
TGCAGCGTTGCCGAGACAGGGGGCGCCGAGCAGTACTTC
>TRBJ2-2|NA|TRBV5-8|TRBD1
CASTLGQGVFGELFF
TGTGCCAGCACCTTGGGCCAGGGGGTATTCGGGGAGCTGTTTTTT
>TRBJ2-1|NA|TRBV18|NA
CASSPRRDHNEQFF
TGTGCCAGCTCACCACGGCGGGACCACAATGAGCAGTTCTTC
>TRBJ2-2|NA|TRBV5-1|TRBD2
CASSPGRRAGPNTGELFF
TGCGCCAGCAGCCCCGGGAGGCGTGCAGGGCCGAACACCGGGGAGCTGTTTTTT
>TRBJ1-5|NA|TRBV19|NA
CASSIALGTKFNQPQHF
TGTGCCAGTAGTATAGCCCTAGGAACTAAATTCAATCAGCCCCAGCATTTT
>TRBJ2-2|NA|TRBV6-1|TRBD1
CASSFTGVAGELFF
TGTGCCAGCAGCTTTACAGGGGTCGCCGGGGAGCTGTTTTTT
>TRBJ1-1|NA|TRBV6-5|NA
CASSYLGGVPEAFF
TGTGCCAGCAGTTACCTAGGGGGAGTACCTGAAGCTTTCTTT